Following are 23 T cell receptor beta chains from one sample sequenced in a study of blood T cell repertoires in COVID-19. Generated by immunoSEQ multiplex PCR, the TCRdb table keeps only in-frame clones and is missing some. The repertoire includes about 210,000 clones, around four fifths of them detected once, and 7% to 10% sits in the top ten. Sequencing input: peripheral blood. The receptors come from a woman aged 45-65 years with acute or convalescent COVID-19.

The genes are TRBV28 and TRBJ1-2; D possibly corresponds to TRBD1 (6 bases). The CDR3 runs 17 residues. Deletions cut 3 bases from V and 2 bases from J, with 19 bases between. Germline V gene sequence: CDR1 MDHEN, CDR2 SYDVKM. This CDR3 reads CASSFSPRGASNYGYTF. Written as DNA, the CDR3 is TGTGCCAGCAGTTTTTCCCCCCGGGGGGCATCAAACTATGGCTACACCTTC.

This chain uses TRBV18 with TRBJ2-1; perhaps TRBD1 as D (6 bases). There are 13 residues in the CDR3. V was cut by 4 bases and J by 10 bases, with 14 bases left in between. Germline V gene sequence: CDR1 KGHSH, CDR2 LQKENI. CDR3 residues: CASSLSGAAEQFF. The CDR3 DNA reads as TGTGCCAGCTCACTCTCAGGGGCAGCCGAGCAGTTCTTC.

J is TRBJ2-7 and V is TRBV5-1, with D hard to call. The CDR3 covers 15 residues. Germline V gene data show CDR1 as SGHRS and CDR2 as YFSETQ. V gave up 0 bases and J gave up 0 bases, with 10 bases separating them. CDR3 nucleotides: TGCGCCAGCAGCTTGGGATGGCAGTACTCCTACGAGCAGTACTTC. Translating it yields CASSLGWQYSYEQYF.

This clone was detected once. J is TRBJ2-1 and V is TRBV4-1, with D possibly matching TRBD2 (6 bases). This CDR3 comprises 15 residues. Per the germline V gene, CDR1 is MGHRA and CDR2 is YSYEKL. Trimming took off 2 bases at V and 3 bases at J, with 11 bases between the two ends. The CDR3 DNA reads as TGCGCCAGCAGCCAACCCCAGGAGGGCTACAATGAGCAGTTCTTC. Residues: CASSQPQEGYNEQFF.

This clone appeared a single time. V and J are TRBV6-5 and TRBJ1-1; unclear D gene. Germline values: CDR1 MNHEY, CDR2 SVGAGI. There are 15 residues in the CDR3. The V end was cut by 5 bases, the J end by 1 base, with 14 bases between. The CDR3 sequence is CASSRYEGRNTEAFF. CDR3 coding DNA: TGTGCCAGCAGTCGGTACGAGGGCAGGAACACTGAAGCTTTCTTT.

The chain combines TRBV6-5 with TRBJ2-7; 8 bases are shared with TRBD2. With V trimmed by 4 bases and J by 4 bases, 6 bases remained unmatched. CDR3 size: 14 residues. Germline CDR1 is MNHEY and CDR2 is SVGAGI. CDR3 bases: TGTGCCAGCAGTTTAACCGGGACTAGGTACGAGCAGTACTTC. It yields the protein CASSLTGTRYEQYF.

This clone occurred once. The chain has TRBV24-1 and TRBJ2-7; TRBD1 agrees at 9 bases. J lost 3 bases, V lost 4 bases, and 12 bases had no gene match. CDR3 length: 17 residues. CDR1 and CDR2 (germline): KGHDR, SFDVKD. Here the CDR3 DNA reads TGTGCCACCAGTGACTCCGGGACAGGGTTAAGTGGCTACGAGCAGTACTTC. This translates into CATSDSGTGLSGYEQYF.

The chain is built from TRBV7-9 and TRBJ2-5; 8 bases line up with TRBD1. With V trimmed by 4 bases and J by 2 bases, 3 bases remained unmatched. Per germline, CDR1 SEHNR and CDR2 FQNEAQ (reference sequence). This CDR3 is 14 amino acids long. Here the CDR3 reads CASSSTGGQETQYF. The CDR3 DNA is TGTGCCAGCAGCTCTACAGGGGGACAAGAGACCCAGTACTTC.

This clone showed up just a few times. The J gene is TRBJ2-7, the V gene TRBV27, with TRBD1 matching 10 bases. The CDR3 spans 13 residues. The trim removed 4 bases at V and 6 bases at J, leaving 3 bases unmatched. CDR1 is MNHEY, CDR2 SMNVEV, per germline (reference sequence). The chain's CDR3 is CASSWGQGSEQYF. CDR3 nucleotides: TGTGCCAGCAGTTGGGGACAGGGGAGCGAGCAGTACTTC.

The rearrangement uses TRBV6-5 and TRBJ1-4; 8 nucleotides agree with TRBD1. The CDR3 contains 15 residues. CDR1 is MNHEY, CDR2 SVGAGI, per germline. J gave up 1 base and V 6 bases, and 4 bases lay outside the gene matches. In DNA form, the CDR3 reads TGTGCCAGCAGCGTAACAGGGGGAACTAATGAAAAACTGTTTTTT. Translation: CASSVTGGTNEKLFF.

The chain links TRBV7-2 to TRBJ2-4; D may be TRBD2 (5 bases). The V gene's germline CDR1 is SGHTA and CDR2 FQGNSA. V was pared by 1 base and J by 2 bases, with 12 bases between. This CDR3 is 16 amino acids long. The CDR3 is CASSLEGVLSKNIQYF. CDR3 DNA sequence: TGTGCCAGCAGCTTAGAGGGAGTACTATCCAAAAACATTCAGTACTTC.

This chain uses TRBV16 with TRBJ1-6, with 7 nucleotides matching TRBD1. CDR1 is KGHSY, CDR2 FQNENV, per germline. Trimming removed 2 bases from V and 5 bases from J; junction bases left unmatched: 3. CDR3 length equals 15 residues. CDR3 DNA: TGTGCCAGCAGCCAACCCGGGACAGATAATTCACCCCTCCACTTT. This encodes CASSQPGTDNSPLHF.

The chain uses TRBV12-5 and TRBJ2-5; 8 nucleotides agree with TRBD2. The CDR3 is 15 amino acids. Germline CDR1 and CDR2: LGHNT and FRNRAP. V shed 7 bases and J 1 base; nucleotides not matched to a gene: 8. CDR3 protein: CASAPPTSAQETQYF. The CDR3 nucleotides read TGTGCTAGTGCCCCCCCGACTAGCGCCCAAGAGACCCAGTACTTC.

The J gene is TRBJ2-1, the V gene TRBV19; 11 nucleotides align to TRBD2. Germline V gene lookup returns CDR1 LNHDA and CDR2 SQIVND (reference sequence). The CDR3 extends over 13 amino acids. The DNA of the CDR3 is TGTGCGATTAGCGGGAGGGGGTACAATGAGCAGTTCTTC. Its translation: CAISGRGYNEQFF.

The V call is TRBV20-1, the J call TRBJ2-5, with 12 bases identical to TRBD1. The CDR3 has 15 amino acids. From germline, CDR1 is DFQATT and CDR2 SNEGSKA (reference sequence). V trimming: 3 bases; J trimming: 3 bases; junction bases outside the gene matches: 5. CDR3 protein: CSASGDRGREETQYF. CDR3 in DNA: TGCAGTGCTAGTGGGGACAGGGGGCGTGAAGAGACCCAGTACTTC.

The chain combines TRBV5-5 with TRBJ1-5, with D tentatively TRBD1 (6 bases). V gave up 3 bases and J gave up 2 bases, with 15 bases separating them. Looked up from germline, CDR1 is SGHKS and CDR2 is YYEKEE (reference sequence). The CDR3 spans 16 residues. The CDR3 nucleotides read TGTGCCAGCAGCTCCGGGACCCCAGGGGGCAATCAGCCCCAGCATTTT. It encodes CASSSGTPGGNQPQHF.

CDR3 loop: CASRTGWGNQPQHF. DNA of the CDR3: TGTGCCAGTAGGACAGGATGGGGCAATCAGCCCCAGCATTTT. This chain links TRBV19 with TRBJ1-5; D may be TRBD1 (6 bases). Germline assignment: CDR1 LNHDA and CDR2 SQIVND (reference sequence). With 6 bases removed from V and 2 bases from J, the gap between germline ends came to 11 bases. The length of the CDR3 is 14 residues.

The chain is built from TRBV3-1 (or the pseudogene TRBV3-2) and TRBJ2-3; D call uncertain. V was clipped by 3 bases and J by 1 base, with 11 bases between them. This CDR3 region has 15 residues. The germline V gene encodes CDR1 LGHDT and CDR2 YNNKEL (reference sequence). CDR3 nucleotide sequence: TGTGCCAGCAGCCACCGGAGACTGGGCACAGATACGCAGTATTTT. This gives the protein CASSHRRLGTDTQYF.

About this clone: The same CDR3 also results from other DNA sequences found in this sample. The chain couples TRBV29-1 to TRBJ2-3; no clear D. Trimming took off 1 base at V and 0 bases at J, with 5 bases between the two ends. CDR1 and CDR2 (germline): SQVTM, ANQGSEA. The length of the CDR3 is 13 residues. The CDR3 nucleotides are TGCAGCGTTGAAGCCGGGAGCACAGATACGCAGTATTTT. Translation gives CSVEAGSTDTQYF.

This clone was seen more than once but under ten times. The chain carries TRBV7-9 and TRBJ1-6, with D hard to call. Trimming removed 2 bases from V and 7 bases from J, with 12 bases in between. The CDR3 contains 15 residues. Germline CDR1 and CDR2: SEHNR and FQNEAQ (reference sequence). The CDR3 protein is CASSLFQAGNSPLHF. The CDR3 DNA follows: TGTGCCAGCAGCTTATTTCAGGCGGGGAATTCACCCCTCCACTTT. The full variable domain, with the rest looked up from reference TRBV7-9 and TRBJ1-6, is DTGVSQNPRHKITKRGQNVTFRCDPISEHNRLYWYRQTLGQGPEFLTYFQNEAQLEKSRLLSDRFSAERPKGSFSTLEIQRTEQGDSAMYLCASSLFQAGNSPLHFGNGTRLTVT.

This clone appeared a single time. CDR3 coding DNA: TGTGCCAGCACTATGGGACAGACATATGGCTACACCTTC. Amino acid sequence: CASTMGQTYGYTF. The genes are TRBV28 and TRBJ1-2; 7 bases match TRBD1. The V gene's germline CDR1 is MDHEN and CDR2 SYDVKM. The length of the CDR3 is 13 residues. The J segment lost 5 bases and the V segment lost 7 bases, leaving 7 bases of the junction unmatched.

The gene calls are TRBV18 and TRBJ2-3; possibly TRBD2 for D (6 bases). This CDR3 region has 16 residues. Germline-derived CDR1 and CDR2 are KGHSH and LQKENI. Trimming removed 8 bases at V and 0 bases at J, with 18 bases between. CDR3 sequence: CASTHQGLPSTDTQYF. In DNA, the CDR3 is TGTGCCAGCACGCACCAGGGACTTCCTAGCACAGATACGCAGTATTTT.

This clone was counted a single time. The V call is TRBV27, the J call TRBJ1-2, with 8 bases matching TRBD1. Trimming removed 7 bases from V and 4 bases from J; junction bases left unmatched: 11. Germline V gene data show CDR1 as MNHEY and CDR2 as SMNVEV (reference sequence). The CDR3 has 15 residues. CDR3 DNA: TGTGCCAGCAAGGGTGGGGCAGGGGGCGGCTATGGCTACACCTTC. This encodes CASKGGAGGGYGYTF.